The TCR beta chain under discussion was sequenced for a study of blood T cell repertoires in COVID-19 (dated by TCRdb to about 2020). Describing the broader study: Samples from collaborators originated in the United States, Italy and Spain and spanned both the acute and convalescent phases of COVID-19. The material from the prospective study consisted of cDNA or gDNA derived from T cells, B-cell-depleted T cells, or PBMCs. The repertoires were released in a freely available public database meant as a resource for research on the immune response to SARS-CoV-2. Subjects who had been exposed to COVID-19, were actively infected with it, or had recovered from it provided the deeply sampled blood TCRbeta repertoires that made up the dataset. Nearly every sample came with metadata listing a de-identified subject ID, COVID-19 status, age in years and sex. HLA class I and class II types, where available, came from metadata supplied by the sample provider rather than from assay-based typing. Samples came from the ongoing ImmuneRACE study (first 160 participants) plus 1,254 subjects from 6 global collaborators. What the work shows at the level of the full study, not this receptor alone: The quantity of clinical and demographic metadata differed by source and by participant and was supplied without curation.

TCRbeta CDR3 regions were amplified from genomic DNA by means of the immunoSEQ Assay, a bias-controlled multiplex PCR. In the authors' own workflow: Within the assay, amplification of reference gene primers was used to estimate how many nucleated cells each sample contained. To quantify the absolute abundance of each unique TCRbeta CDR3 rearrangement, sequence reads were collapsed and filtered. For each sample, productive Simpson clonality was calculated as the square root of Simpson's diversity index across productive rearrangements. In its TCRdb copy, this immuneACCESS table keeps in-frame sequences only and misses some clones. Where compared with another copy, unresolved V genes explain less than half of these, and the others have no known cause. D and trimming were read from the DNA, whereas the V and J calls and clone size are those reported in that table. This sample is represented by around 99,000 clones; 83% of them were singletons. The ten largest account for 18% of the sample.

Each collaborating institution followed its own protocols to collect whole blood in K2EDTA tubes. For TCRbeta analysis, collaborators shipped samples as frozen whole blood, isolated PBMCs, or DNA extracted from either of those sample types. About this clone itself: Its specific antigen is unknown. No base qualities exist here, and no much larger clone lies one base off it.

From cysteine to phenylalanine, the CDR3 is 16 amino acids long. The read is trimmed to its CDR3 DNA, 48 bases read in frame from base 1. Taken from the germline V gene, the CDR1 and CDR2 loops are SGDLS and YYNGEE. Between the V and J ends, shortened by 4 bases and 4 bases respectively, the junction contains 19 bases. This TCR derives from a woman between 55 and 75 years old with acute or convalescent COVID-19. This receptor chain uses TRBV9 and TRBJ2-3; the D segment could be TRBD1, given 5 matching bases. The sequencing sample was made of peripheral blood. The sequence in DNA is TGTGCCAGCAGCCCTGACGGGCTCCTAGGGGCAGATACGCAGTATTTT. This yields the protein CASSPDGLLGADTQYF.